These T cell receptor beta chains were read from a single sample in a study of T cell responses to AZD1222 COVID-19 vaccine. TCRdb keeps only in-frame clones here, not all; method: immunoSEQ multiplex PCR. The table records 99,000 or so clones, roughly 86% of them present only once. The sequenced sample was peripheral blood, obtained 28 days after the second dose of the MenACWY control vaccine. Every receptor here comes from an adult who received the MenACWY meningococcal vaccine as a control. Both conserved end residues are trimmed from each CDR3. The size field is filled for only some rows; it gives once, few, many or a size class.

abundance	len	v_gene	j_gene	CDR3aa
few	15	TRBV19	TRBJ1-5	ASSTLLTGFLNQPQH
.	14	TRBV4-3	TRBJ1-1	ASSQDIRGQGTEAF
.	11	TRBV9	TRBJ2-1	ASSAQGNNEQF
.	12	TRBV28	TRBJ1-1	AVLRRGGNTEAF
.	13	TRBV28	TRBJ1-1	ASPGASGTNTEAF
.	13	TRBV6-1	TRBJ2-7	ASSEEWRRGYEQY
few	12	TRBV6-5	TRBJ2-7	ASSYLDRAGEQY
.	12	TRBV7-8	TRBJ1-5	ASSYPGQGQPQH
.	12	TRBV11-2	TRBJ2-7	ASRHTGGDYEQY
.	13	TRBV19	TRBJ2-7	ASSIGQGEGYEQY
.	15	TRBV7-2	TRBJ1-3	ASSGRDRRSSGNTIY
.	12	TRBV5-1	TRBJ2-5	ASSRTAAGETQY
.	12	TRBV11-2	TRBJ1-2	ASSLSDGHYGYT
.	11	TRBV12-3/TRBV12-4	TRBJ1-4	ASSPESPEKLF
.	12	TRBV21-1	TRBJ1-2	ASSTTDSIYGYT
.	10	TRBV3-1/TRBV3-2	TRBJ2-5	ASSQVRETQY
.	9	TRBV28	TRBJ2-7	ASSLRYEQY
.	11	TRBV7-2	TRBJ1-2	ASSLLGGYGYT
.	13	TRBV19	TRBJ1-3	ASSIGRGSGNTIY
.	14	TRBV5-1	TRBJ2-2	ASSFNAGGRAGELF
.	13	TRBV5-8	TRBJ2-2	ASTRRGQATGELF
.	14	TRBV27	TRBJ2-1	ASSPAQGAFVNEQF
.	13	TRBV9	TRBJ2-3	ASSVGLDSTDTQY
.	11	TRBV11-2	TRBJ2-1	ASSLVGYNEQF
.	14	TRBV29-1	TRBJ2-2	SVASGGAGLTGELF
.	11	TRBV2	TRBJ2-6	ASGRAGANVLT
few	11	TRBV5-1	TRBJ1-2	ASSSDDRGSYT
once	10	TRBV25-1	TRBJ1-2	ASAGTVYGYT
.	13	TRBV6-5	TRBJ2-3	ASNRDSWSTDTQY
.	12	TRBV15	TRBJ1-3	ATSQDPSGNTIY
once	12	TRBV15	TRBJ1-2	ATSRDWGSDGYT